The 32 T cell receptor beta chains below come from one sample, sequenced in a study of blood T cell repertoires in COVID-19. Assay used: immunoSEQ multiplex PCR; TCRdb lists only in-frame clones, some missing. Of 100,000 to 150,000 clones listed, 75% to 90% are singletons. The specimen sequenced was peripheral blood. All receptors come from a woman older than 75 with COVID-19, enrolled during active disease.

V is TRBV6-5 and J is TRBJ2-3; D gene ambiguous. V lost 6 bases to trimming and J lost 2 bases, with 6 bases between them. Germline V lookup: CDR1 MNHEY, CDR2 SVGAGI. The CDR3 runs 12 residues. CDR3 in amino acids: CASRSNTDTQYF. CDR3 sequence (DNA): TGTGCCAGCAGGTCCAACACAGATACGCAGTATTTT.

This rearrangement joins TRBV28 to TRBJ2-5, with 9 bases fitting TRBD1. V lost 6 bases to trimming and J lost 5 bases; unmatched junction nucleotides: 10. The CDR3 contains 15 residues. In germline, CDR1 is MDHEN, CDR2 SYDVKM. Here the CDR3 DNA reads TGTGCCAGCAGCCAGGGACAGGGCGTGTGGGAGACCCAGTACTTC. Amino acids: CASSQGQGVWETQYF.

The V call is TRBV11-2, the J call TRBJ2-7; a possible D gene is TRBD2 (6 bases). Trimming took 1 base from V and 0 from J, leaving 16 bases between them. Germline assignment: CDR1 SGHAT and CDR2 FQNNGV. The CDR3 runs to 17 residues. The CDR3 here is CASSLGRGTSSSYEQYF. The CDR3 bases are TGTGCCAGCAGCTTAGGTCGGGGGACTTCTAGCTCCTACGAGCAGTACTTC.

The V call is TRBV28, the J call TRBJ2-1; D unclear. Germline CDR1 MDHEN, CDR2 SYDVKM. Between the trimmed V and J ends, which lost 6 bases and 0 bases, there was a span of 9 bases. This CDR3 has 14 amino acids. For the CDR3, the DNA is TGTGCCAGCAGAGCTGATAGCTCCTACAATGAGCAGTTCTTC. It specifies CASRADSSYNEQFF.

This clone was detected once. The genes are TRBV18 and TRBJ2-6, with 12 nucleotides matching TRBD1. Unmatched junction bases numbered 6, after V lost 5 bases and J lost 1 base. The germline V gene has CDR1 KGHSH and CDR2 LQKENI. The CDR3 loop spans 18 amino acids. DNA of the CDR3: TGTGCCAGCTCAAGCCGGGGACAGGGGGCTTCTGGGGCCAACGTCCTGACTTTC. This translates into CASSSRGQGASGANVLTF.

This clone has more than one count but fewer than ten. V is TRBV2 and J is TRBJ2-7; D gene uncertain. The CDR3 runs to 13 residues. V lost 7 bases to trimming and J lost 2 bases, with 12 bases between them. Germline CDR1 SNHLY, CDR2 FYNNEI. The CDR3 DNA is TGTGCCAGCACGCGTACCCAGGCCTACGAGCAGTACTTC. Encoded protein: CASTRTQAYEQYF.

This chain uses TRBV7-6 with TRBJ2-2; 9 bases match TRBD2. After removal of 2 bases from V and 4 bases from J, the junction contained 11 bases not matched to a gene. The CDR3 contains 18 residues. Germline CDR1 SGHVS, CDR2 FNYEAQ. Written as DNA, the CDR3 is TGTGCCAGCAGCTTAAATTTTGCGGGAGGGCTAGCCACCGGGGAGCTGTTTTTT. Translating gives CASSLNFAGGLATGELFF.

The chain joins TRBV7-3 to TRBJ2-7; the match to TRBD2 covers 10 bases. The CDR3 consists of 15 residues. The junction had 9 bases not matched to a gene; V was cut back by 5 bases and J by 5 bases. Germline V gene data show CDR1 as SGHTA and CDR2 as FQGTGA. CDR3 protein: CASSPGLATTNEQYF. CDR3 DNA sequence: TGTGCCAGCAGCCCGGGACTAGCGACTACGAACGAGCAGTACTTC.

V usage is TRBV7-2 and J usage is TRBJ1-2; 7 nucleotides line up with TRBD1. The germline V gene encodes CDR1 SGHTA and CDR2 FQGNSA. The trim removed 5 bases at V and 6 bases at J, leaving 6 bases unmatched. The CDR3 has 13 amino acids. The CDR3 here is CASSLTGVDGYTF. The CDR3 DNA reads TGTGCCAGCAGCCTCACAGGGGTCGATGGCTACACCTTC.

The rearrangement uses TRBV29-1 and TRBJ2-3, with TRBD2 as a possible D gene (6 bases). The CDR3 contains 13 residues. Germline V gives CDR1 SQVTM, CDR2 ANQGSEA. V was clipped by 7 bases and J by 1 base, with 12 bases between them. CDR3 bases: TGCAGCGCCCTATGGGGGGGCACAGATACGCAGTATTTT. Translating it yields CSALWGGTDTQYF.

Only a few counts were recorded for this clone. CDR3 sequence (DNA): TGTGCCAGCATCGGTAGATTAAGCGTCTACGAGCAGTACTTC. This codes for CASIGRLSVYEQYF. V is TRBV2 and J is TRBJ2-7; D is undetermined. The germline V gene encodes CDR1 SNHLY and CDR2 FYNNEI. V was clipped by 7 bases and J by 3 bases, with 16 bases between them. The CDR3 has 14 residues.

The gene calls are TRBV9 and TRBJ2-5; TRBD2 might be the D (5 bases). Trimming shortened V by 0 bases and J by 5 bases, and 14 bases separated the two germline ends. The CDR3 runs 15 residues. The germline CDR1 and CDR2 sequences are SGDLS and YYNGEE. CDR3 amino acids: CASSVGRSGEETQYF. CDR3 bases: TGTGCCAGCAGCGTAGGTAGAAGTGGGGAGGAGACCCAGTACTTC.

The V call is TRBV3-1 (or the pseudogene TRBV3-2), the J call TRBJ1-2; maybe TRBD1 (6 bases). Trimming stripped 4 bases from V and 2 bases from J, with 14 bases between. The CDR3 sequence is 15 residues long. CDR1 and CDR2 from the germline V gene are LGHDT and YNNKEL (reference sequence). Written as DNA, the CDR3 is TGTGCCAGCAGCCCAGATGGGACAAACAACTATGGCTACACCTTC. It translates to CASSPDGTNNYGYTF.

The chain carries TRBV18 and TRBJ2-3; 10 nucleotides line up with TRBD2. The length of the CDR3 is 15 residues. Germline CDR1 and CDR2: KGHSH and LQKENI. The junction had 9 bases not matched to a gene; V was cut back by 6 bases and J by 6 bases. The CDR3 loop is CASSQASGSRDTQYF. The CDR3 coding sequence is TGTGCCAGCTCCCAGGCTAGCGGGAGTCGGGATACGCAGTATTTT. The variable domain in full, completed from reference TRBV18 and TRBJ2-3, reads NAGVMQNPRHLVRRRGQEARLRCSPMKGHSHVYWYRQLPEEGLKFMVYLQKENIIDESGMPKERFSAEFPKEGPSILRIQQVVRGDSAAYFCASSQASGSRDTQYFGPGTRLTVL.

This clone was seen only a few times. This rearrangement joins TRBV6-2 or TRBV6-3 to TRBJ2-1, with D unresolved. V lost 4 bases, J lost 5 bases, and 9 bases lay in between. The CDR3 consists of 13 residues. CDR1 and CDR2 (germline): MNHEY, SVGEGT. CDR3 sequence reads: CASSSSAHNEQFF. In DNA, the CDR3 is TGTGCCAGCAGTTCCAGCGCCCACAATGAGCAGTTCTTC.

CDR3 in amino acids: CASSVDGASNEQYF. The DNA of the CDR3 is TGTGCCAGCAGCGTAGATGGGGCAAGCAACGAGCAGTACTTC. The V and J genes are TRBV9 and TRBJ2-7; perhaps TRBD1 as D (5 bases). CDR3 size: 14 residues. V was shortened by 0 bases and J by 5 bases, with 12 bases between the two germline ends. Germline CDR1 reads SGDLS; CDR2 reads YYNGEE. The whole variable domain, filled in from reference TRBV9 and TRBJ2-7, reads DSGVTQTPKHLITATGQRVTLRCSPRSGDLSVYWYQQSLDQGLQFLIQYYNGEERAKGNILERFSAQQFPDLHSELNLSSLELGDSALYFCASSVDGASNEQYFGPGTRLTVT.

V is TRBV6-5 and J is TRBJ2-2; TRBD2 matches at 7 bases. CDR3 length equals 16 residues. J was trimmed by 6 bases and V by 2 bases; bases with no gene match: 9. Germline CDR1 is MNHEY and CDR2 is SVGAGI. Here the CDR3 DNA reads TGTGCCAGCAGTTACCCGGAATTTAGCGGGCCCGGGGAGCTGTTTTTT. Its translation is CASSYPEFSGPGELFF.

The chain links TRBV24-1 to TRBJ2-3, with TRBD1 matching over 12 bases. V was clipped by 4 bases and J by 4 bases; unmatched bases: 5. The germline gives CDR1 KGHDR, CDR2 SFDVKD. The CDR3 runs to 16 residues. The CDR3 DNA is TGTGCCACCAGTGACCCCGGGACAGGGGGCGCAGATACGCAGTATTTT. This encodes CATSDPGTGGADTQYF.

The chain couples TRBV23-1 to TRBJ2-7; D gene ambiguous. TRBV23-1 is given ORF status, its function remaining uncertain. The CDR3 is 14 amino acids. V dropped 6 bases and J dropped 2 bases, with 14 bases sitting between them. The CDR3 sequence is CASRPGVRTYEQYF. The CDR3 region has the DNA TGCGCCAGCAGGCCCGGAGTACGGACCTACGAGCAGTACTTC.

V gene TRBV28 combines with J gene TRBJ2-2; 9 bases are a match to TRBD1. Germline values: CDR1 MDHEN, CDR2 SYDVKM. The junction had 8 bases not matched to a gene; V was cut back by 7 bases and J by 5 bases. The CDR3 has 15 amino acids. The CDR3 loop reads CASKRPGQGTGELFF. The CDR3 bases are TGTGCCAGCAAAAGACCGGGACAGGGTACCGGGGAGCTGTTTTTT.

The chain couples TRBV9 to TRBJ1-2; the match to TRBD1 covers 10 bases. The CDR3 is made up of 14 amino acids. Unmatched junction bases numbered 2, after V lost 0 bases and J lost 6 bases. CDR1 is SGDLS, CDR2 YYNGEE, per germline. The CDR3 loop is CASSVGGTGDGYTF. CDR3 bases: TGTGCCAGCAGCGTAGGGGGGACAGGGGATGGCTACACCTTC.

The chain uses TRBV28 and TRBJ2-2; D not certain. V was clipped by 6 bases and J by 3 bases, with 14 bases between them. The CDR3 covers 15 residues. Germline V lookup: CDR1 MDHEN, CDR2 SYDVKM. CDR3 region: CASSPLDPDTGELFF. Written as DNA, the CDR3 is TGTGCCAGCAGCCCCCTAGATCCCGACACCGGGGAGCTGTTTTTT.

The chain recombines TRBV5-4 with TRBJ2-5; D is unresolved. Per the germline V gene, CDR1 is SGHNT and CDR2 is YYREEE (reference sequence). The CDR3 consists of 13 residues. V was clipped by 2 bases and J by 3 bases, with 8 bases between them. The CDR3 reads CASSFRSEETQYF. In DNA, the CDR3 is TGTGCCAGCAGCTTCCGCTCAGAAGAGACCCAGTACTTC.

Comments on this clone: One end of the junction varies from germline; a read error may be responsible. CDR3 nucleotides: TGTGCCAGCAGCGAGACTAGCGGGAGGGCCAAGGTCTTC. It codes for CASSETSGRAKVF. V and J are TRBV7-2 and TRBJ2-1; 14 bases line up with TRBD2. Per the germline V gene, CDR1 is SGHTA and CDR2 is FQGNSA. This CDR3 has 13 residues.

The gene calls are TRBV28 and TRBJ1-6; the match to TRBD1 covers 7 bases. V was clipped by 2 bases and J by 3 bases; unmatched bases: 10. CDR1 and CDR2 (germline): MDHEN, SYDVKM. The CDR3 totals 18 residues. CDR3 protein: CASSLGPQGINYNSPLHF. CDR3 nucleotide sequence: TGTGCCAGCAGTTTAGGACCACAGGGGATCAACTATAATTCACCCCTCCACTTT.

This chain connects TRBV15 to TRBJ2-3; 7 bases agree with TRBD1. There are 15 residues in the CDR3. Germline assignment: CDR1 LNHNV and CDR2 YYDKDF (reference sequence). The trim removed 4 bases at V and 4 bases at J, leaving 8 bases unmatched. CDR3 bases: TGTGCCACCAGCACAAAGACAGGGTTCCCAGATACGCAGTATTTT. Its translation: CATSTKTGFPDTQYF.

The CDR3 nucleotides read TGTGCCAGCCGCGGCGGTGGCGCCTACGCCTACGAGCAGTACTTC. This translates into CASRGGGAYAYEQYF. The chain recombines TRBV6-5 with TRBJ2-7; D uncertain. The V and J ends lost 8 bases and 2 bases respectively, with 19 bases between them. Looked up from germline, CDR1 is MNHEY and CDR2 is SVGAGI. The CDR3 sequence is 15 residues long.

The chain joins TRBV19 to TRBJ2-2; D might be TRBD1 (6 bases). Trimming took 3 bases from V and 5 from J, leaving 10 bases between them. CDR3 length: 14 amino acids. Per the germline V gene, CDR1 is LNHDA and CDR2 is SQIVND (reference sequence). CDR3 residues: CASSISQGTGELFF. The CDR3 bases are TGTGCCAGTAGTATTTCTCAGGGGACCGGGGAGCTGTTTTTT.

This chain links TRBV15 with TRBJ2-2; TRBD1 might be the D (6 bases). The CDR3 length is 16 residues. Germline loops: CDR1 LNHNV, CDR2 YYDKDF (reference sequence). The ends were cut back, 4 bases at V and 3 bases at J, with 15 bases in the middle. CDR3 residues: CATSNRDQGYTGELFF. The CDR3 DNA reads TGTGCCACCAGCAACCGGGACCAGGGGTACACCGGGGAGCTGTTTTTT.

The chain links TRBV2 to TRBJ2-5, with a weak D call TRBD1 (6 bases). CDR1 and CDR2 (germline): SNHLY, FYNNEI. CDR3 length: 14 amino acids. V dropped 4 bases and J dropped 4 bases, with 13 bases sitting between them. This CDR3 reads CASSVGRGGETQYF. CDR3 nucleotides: TGTGCCAGCAGTGTAGGGAGAGGGGGAGAGACCCAGTACTTC.

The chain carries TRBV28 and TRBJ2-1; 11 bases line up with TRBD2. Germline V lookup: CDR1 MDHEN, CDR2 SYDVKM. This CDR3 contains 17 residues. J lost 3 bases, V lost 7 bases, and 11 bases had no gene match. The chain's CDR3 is CASTTFLAGGIYNEQFF. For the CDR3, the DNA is TGTGCCAGCACTACCTTTCTAGCGGGAGGAATCTACAATGAGCAGTTCTTC.

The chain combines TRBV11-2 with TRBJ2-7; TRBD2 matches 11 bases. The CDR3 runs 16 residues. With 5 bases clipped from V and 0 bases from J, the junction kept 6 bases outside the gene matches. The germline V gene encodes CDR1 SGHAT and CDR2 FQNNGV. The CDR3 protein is CASSRGLAGNSYEQYF. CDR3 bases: TGTGCCAGCAGCCGAGGACTAGCGGGTAACTCCTACGAGCAGTACTTC.